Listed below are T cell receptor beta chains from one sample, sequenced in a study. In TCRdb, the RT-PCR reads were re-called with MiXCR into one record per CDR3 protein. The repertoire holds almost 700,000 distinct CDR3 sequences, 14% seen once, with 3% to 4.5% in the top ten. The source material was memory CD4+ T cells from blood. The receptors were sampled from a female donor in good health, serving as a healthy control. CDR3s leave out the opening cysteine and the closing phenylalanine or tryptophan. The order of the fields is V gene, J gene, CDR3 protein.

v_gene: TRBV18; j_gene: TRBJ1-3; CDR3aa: ASSTTAKKDTIY
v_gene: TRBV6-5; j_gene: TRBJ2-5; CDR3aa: ASGRREGTQY
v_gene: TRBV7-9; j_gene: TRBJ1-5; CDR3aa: ASSSHAANQPQH
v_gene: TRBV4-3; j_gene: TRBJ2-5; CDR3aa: ASSLTSGRRGGQETQY
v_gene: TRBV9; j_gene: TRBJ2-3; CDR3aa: ASSDSRAYLNTQY
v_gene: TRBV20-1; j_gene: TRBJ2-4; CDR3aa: SARDLWVGAKNIQY
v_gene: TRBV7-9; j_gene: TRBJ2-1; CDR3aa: ASSLGSDAGGYNEQF
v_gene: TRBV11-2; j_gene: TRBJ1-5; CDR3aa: ASRRKQTEAVHNQPQH
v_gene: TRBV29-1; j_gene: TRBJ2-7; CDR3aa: SVAVVLDEQY
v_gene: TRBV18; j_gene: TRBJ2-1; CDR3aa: ASSPLWESYNEQF
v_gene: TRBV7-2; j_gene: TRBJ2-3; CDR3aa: ASSLDDGLEY